This T cell receptor (beta chain) was captured by sequencing in a study of shared clonotypes between healthy human individuals. Study details: The study used three CD4 naive, three CD4 memory, two CD8 naive and one CD8 memory plate per donor.

Sequencing used immunoSEQ multiplex PCR; TCRdb keeps in-frame clones, though not all of them. The repertoire has some 2.3 million clones, approximately 95% of them found once; the top ten carry about 0.41%. The clonotype originates from a man aged 18 to 29 in good health. Some clones in this sample may be carry-over from other donors' samples. The sequencing sample was made of naive CD4+ T cells from PBMCs. Subset described: CD45RA+ positively selected.

This CDR3 is CASSQGSEYGYTF. The CDR3 DNA is TGCGCCAGCAGCCAAGGCTCAGAGTATGGCTACACCTTC. The chain has TRBV4-3 and TRBJ1-2; D is unclear. The CDR3 contains 13 residues. V lost 1 base to trimming and J lost 5 bases, with 8 bases between them. Germline V gene lookup returns CDR1 LGHNA and CDR2 YSLEER.